A single sample is the source of the 30 T cell receptor beta chains below, sequenced in a study of Graves' ophthalmopathy and Graves' hyperthyroidism. From RNA, the CDR3 regions of TCR beta chains were amplified and sequenced. HTBI-primed RT-PCR formed the first round, and a multiplex PCR formed the second. TCRdb called the multiplex PCR reads again in MiXCR, with one record for every CDR3 protein. The sample consists of 900,000 to 1,200,000 distinct CDR3 sequences, roughly two fifths of them appearing once. The sequenced sample was peripheral blood or thyroid tissue (not recorded which). All receptors come from an adult man with Graves' hyperthyroidism.

This clonotype was seen at least ten times. The J gene is TRBJ1-2, the V gene TRBV2; D may be TRBD1 (5 bases). The CDR3 runs to 15 residues. The germline CDR1 and CDR2 sequences are SNHLY and FYNNEI. Trimming left V 9 bases short and J 4 bases short, with 21 bases between. CDR3 coding DNA: TGTGCCAGGATACCGAGCCGGGGGTTCAGCTATGGCTACACCTTC. It yields the protein CARIPSRGFSYGYTF.

This clonotype occurred many times. The rearrangement uses TRBV6-2 or TRBV6-3 and TRBJ2-5, with D uncertain. Trimming pared 5 bases from V and 2 bases from J, leaving 9 bases between. This CDR3 spans 13 amino acids. Germline CDR1 is MNHEY and CDR2 is SVGEGT. Written as DNA, the CDR3 is TGTGCCAGCAGTCCAGATGCACAAGAGACCCAGTACTTC. This codes for CASSPDAQETQYF.

The table lists this clonotype with many counts. This chain uses TRBV7-2 with TRBJ2-5, with D maybe TRBD2 (6 bases). CDR3 length: 14 residues. Deletions cut 2 bases from V and 5 bases from J, with 12 bases between. Germline V gene lookup returns CDR1 SGHTA and CDR2 FQGNSA. The CDR3 protein is CASSLLAGGETQYF. In DNA, the CDR3 is TGTGCCAGCAGCTTACTGGCAGGAGGGGAGACCCAGTACTTC.

This clonotype was counted many times. This rearrangement joins TRBV24-1 to TRBJ2-2; a possible D gene is TRBD1 (6 bases). The CDR3 contains 15 residues. Trimming shortened V by 1 base and J by 4 bases, and 9 bases separated the two germline ends. Germline lookup yields CDR1 KGHDR and CDR2 SFDVKD. The DNA for the CDR3 is TGTGCCACCAGTGATTTAACAGGGATCACCGGGGAGCTGTTTTTT. Residues: CATSDLTGITGELFF.

On this clonotype itself: The CDR3 does not close with the conserved phenylalanine or tryptophan, likely indicating a read error. It is unclear where the CDR3 begins or ends on the DNA, so no DNA is shown, and the CDR3 is as TCRdb lists it. The rearrangement joins TRBV15 to TRBJ1-1; TRBD1 reflects the table's D call only, with no check against the DNA. From germline, CDR1 is LNHNV and CDR2 YYDKDF (reference sequence). The CDR3 is 10 residues long, counting both termini. CDR3 region: CATSGRDRLY.

V usage is TRBV20-1 and J usage is TRBJ1-2; perhaps TRBD1 as D (6 bases). Trimming pared 4 bases from V and 0 bases from J, leaving 15 bases between. Germline CDR1 and CDR2: DFQATT and SNEGSKA (reference sequence). The CDR3 covers 15 residues. The CDR3 spells CSATPDRSSNYGYTF. CDR3 bases: TGCAGTGCTACGCCGGACAGAAGTTCTAACTATGGCTACACCTTC.

This clonotype was counted many times. The V gene is TRBV7-2, the J gene TRBJ2-7; TRBD1 aligns across 8 bases. V trimming: 1 base; J trimming: 6 bases; junction bases outside the gene matches: 8. CDR1 is SGHTA, CDR2 FQGNSA, per germline. CDR3 length: 15 amino acids. CDR3: CASSLGRTGPFEQYF. CDR3 DNA: TGTGCCAGCAGCTTAGGCCGGACAGGGCCGTTCGAGCAGTACTTC. Full variable domain (missing parts from reference TRBV7-2 and TRBJ2-7): GAGVSQSPSNKVTEKGKDVELRCDPISGHTALYWYRQSLGQGLEFLIYFQGNSAPDKSGLPSDRFSAERTGGSVSTLTIQRTQQEDSAVYLCASSLGRTGPFEQYFGPGTRLTVT.

This rearrangement joins TRBV7-8 to TRBJ1-5; no definite D call. Germline loops: CDR1 SGHVS, CDR2 FQNEAQ. The CDR3 is made up of 13 amino acids. Trimming took 2 bases from V and 8 from J, leaving 10 bases between them. The CDR3 here is CASSLLTSKPQHF. The CDR3 DNA reads as TGTGCCAGCAGCTTACTGACAAGCAAGCCCCAGCATTTT.

As regards this clonotype: This may be a read error, as it is one base from a much larger clone. DNA for the CDR3: TGTGCCAGCAGCTCACATGACCCGACGGTCGGGGAGCTGTTTTTT. Translated, it gives CASSSHDPTVGELFF. This chain joins TRBV7-9 and TRBJ2-2; D remains ambiguous. The CDR3 is 15 residues long. Germline V gene lookup returns CDR1 SEHNR and CDR2 FQNEAQ (reference sequence). Trimming cost V 4 bases and J 7 bases, with 16 bases left between them.

The chain uses TRBV7-9 and TRBJ1-1; TRBD1 might be the D (6 bases). Germline V CDR1 and CDR2: SEHNR, FQNEAQ (reference sequence). The CDR3 is 17 residues long. Trimming took off 6 bases at V and 1 base at J, with 21 bases between the two ends. CDR3 in DNA: TGTGCCAGCAGAAAAGGCGGGGGCGGACACTCGAACACTGAAGCTTTCTTT. Amino acids: CASRKGGGGHSNTEAFF.

Points on this clonotype: One end of the junction is discordant with germline, which a read error may explain. The rearrangement links TRBV7-2 to TRBJ2-7; 11 positions match TRBD1. The germline V gene encodes CDR1 SGHTA and CDR2 FQGNSA. This CDR3 comprises 15 residues. The CDR3 protein is CASSSGTGGHGELYF. The CDR3 DNA is TGTGCCAGCAGCTCGGGGACAGGGGGGCACGGGGAGCTGTACTTC.

The chain is built from TRBV7-8 and TRBJ2-5, with a tentative D call TRBD1 (6 bases). V shed 1 base and J shed 2 bases, with 11 bases lying between them. Germline loops: CDR1 SGHVS, CDR2 FQNEAQ. The CDR3 sequence is 15 residues long. The CDR3 loop is CASSLGVRGQETQYF. DNA for the CDR3: TGTGCCAGCAGCTTAGGAGTCAGGGGTCAAGAGACCCAGTACTTC.

CDR3 DNA: TGCGCCAGCAGCTTGTCTAGCAGTCCGCCAACGGGGCAGCAGCATTTT. Translating gives CASSLSSSPPTGQQHF. This chain links TRBV5-1 with TRBJ1-5; D is possibly TRBD1 (5 bases). Germline V gene data show CDR1 as SGHRS and CDR2 as YFSETQ. V lost 1 base to trimming and J lost 13 bases, with 24 bases between them. This CDR3 spans 16 amino acids.

A remark on this clonotype: One end of the junction fails to match germline, which may point to a read error. The chain joins TRBV29-1 to TRBJ2-7; TRBD1 is a possible D gene (6 bases). The CDR3 totals 15 residues. Per the germline V gene, CDR1 is SQVTM and CDR2 is ANQGSEA. The CDR3: CSVEERSQGSGERYF. In DNA, the CDR3 is TGCAGCGTTGAAGAACGAAGTCAGGGGTCGGGTGAGCGGTACTTC.

With regard to this clonotype: A read error may produce the germline difference seen at one junction end. This chain joins TRBV10-2 and TRBJ2-7; possible D gene TRBD1, 6 bases. The CDR3 runs 14 residues. Looked up from germline, CDR1 is WSHSY and CDR2 is SAAADI. As DNA, the CDR3 is TGTGCCAGCAGTCCCGGTGGGGGCTCCCACGAGCAGTACTTC. This encodes CASSPGGGSHEQYF.

The rearrangement uses TRBV11-2 and TRBJ1-6; 9 bases match TRBD1. The V segment lost 9 bases and the J segment 19 bases; nucleotides outside the gene matches: 13. CDR3 length equals 12 residues. CDR1 SGHAT and CDR2 FQNNGV come from the germline V gene. The CDR3 sequence: CARGGTGYPEHF. CDR3 nucleotide sequence: TGTGCCAGGGGGGGGACAGGGTACCCTGAACACTTT.

At least ten counts were recorded for this clonotype. The rearrangement joins TRBV20-1 to TRBJ2-7; D may be TRBD1 or TRBD2 (7 bases each). The length of the CDR3 is 15 residues. The V end lost 3 bases, the J end lost 2 bases, and 17 bases lay between the germline ends. Germline CDR1 reads DFQATT; CDR2 reads SNEGSKA (reference sequence). The CDR3 here is CSARGEGQITYEQYF. The CDR3 coding sequence is TGCAGTGCTAGGGGGGAGGGACAGATTACCTACGAGCAGTACTTC.

This clonotype appeared many times. The V call is TRBV2, the J call TRBJ1-1; unclear D gene. CDR3 length: 15 residues. With 2 bases removed from V and 0 bases from J, the gap between germline ends came to 10 bases. In germline, CDR1 is SNHLY, CDR2 FYNNEI. The CDR3 bases are TGTGCCAGCAGTGAATTGGAGGGTTTGAACACTGAAGCTTTCTTT. Translated, it gives CASSELEGLNTEAFF.

This clonotype was recorded many times. J is TRBJ1-1 and V is TRBV19, with no clear D. The CDR3 has 14 amino acids. Germline assignment: CDR1 LNHDA and CDR2 SQIVND (reference sequence). Between the trimmed V and J ends, which lost 3 bases and 1 base, there was a span of 9 bases. CDR3 sequence reads: CASSINRENTEAFF. CDR3 nucleotide sequence: TGTGCCAGTAGTATTAACCGGGAGAACACTGAAGCTTTCTTT. Full variable domain (missing parts from reference TRBV19 and TRBJ1-1): DGGITQSPKYLFRKEGQNVTLSCEQNLNHDAMYWYRQDPGQGLRLIYYSQIVNDFQKGDIAEGYSVSREKKESFPLTVTSAQKNPTAFYLCASSINRENTEAFFGQGTRLTVV.

The chain employs TRBV4-3 and TRBJ1-2, with TRBD1 as a possible D gene (5 bases). The ends were cut back, 4 bases at V and 8 bases at J, with 14 bases in the middle. The CDR3 sequence is 13 residues long. CDR1 and CDR2 from the germline V gene are LGHNA and YSLEER. This chain's CDR3 is CASSPRRGDGYTF. The CDR3 DNA reads as TGCGCCAGCAGCCCAAGGAGGGGCGACGGCTACACCTTC.

The CDR3 sequence is CASSPQGPSEKLFF. In DNA, the CDR3 is TGCGCCAGCAGCCCTCAAGGGCCAAGTGAAAAACTGTTTTTT. The genes are TRBV4-1 and TRBJ1-4, with D unresolved. Germline CDR1 reads MGHRA; CDR2 reads YSYEKL. The CDR3 is 14 amino acids. Trimming left V 4 bases short and J 7 bases short, with 13 bases between.

The sample holds many counts of this clonotype. The chain links TRBV28 to TRBJ2-5; 9 bases are a match to TRBD1. CDR3 length: 14 amino acids. Germline CDR1 is MDHEN and CDR2 is SYDVKM. V lost 7 bases, J lost 4 bases, and 7 bases stayed unmatched. CDR3 sequence: CASMSGQGRETQYF. DNA of the CDR3: TGTGCCAGCATGTCGGGACAGGGCCGAGAGACCCAGTACTTC. The full variable domain, its missing parts supplied by reference TRBV28 and TRBJ2-5, is DVKVTQSSRYLVKRTGEKVFLECVQDMDHENMFWYRQDPGLGLRLIYFSYDVKMKEKGDIPEGYSVSREKKERFSLILESASTNQTSMYLCASMSGQGRETQYFGPGTRLLVL.

The chain couples TRBV28 to TRBJ2-7, with no clear D. From germline, CDR1 is MDHEN and CDR2 SYDVKM. There are 14 residues in the CDR3. V lost 5 bases to trimming and J lost 5 bases, with 16 bases between them. For the CDR3, the DNA is TGTGCCAGCAGTCTCACTGGACGGAGACACGAGCAGTACTTC. Its translation is CASSLTGRRHEQYF.

CDR3 in DNA: TGTGCCAGCAGGTCGGTTAGCACTGAAGCTTTCTTT. Residues: CASRSVSTEAFF. The chain has TRBV7-2 and TRBJ1-1; D uncertain. The CDR3 contains 12 residues. Germline V lookup: CDR1 SGHTA, CDR2 FQGNSA. The V and J ends lost 6 bases and 4 bases respectively, with 9 bases between them.

This clonotype was counted a few times. The chain combines TRBV6-6 with TRBJ2-5; perhaps TRBD1 as D (5 bases). The CDR3 loop spans 16 amino acids. Trimming took off 4 bases at V and 1 base at J, with 16 bases between the two ends. The germline gives CDR1 MNHNY, CDR2 SVGAGI (reference sequence). DNA for the CDR3: TGTGCCAGCAGTTCCCTCGGTGGGGCCTCCCAAGAGACCCAGTACTTC. Amino acid sequence: CASSSLGGASQETQYF.

In this sample, this clonotype turned up a few times. This sequence joins TRBV4-1 and TRBJ1-5; 7 bases are a match to TRBD1. CDR1 and CDR2 (germline): MGHRA, YSYEKL. CDR3 length: 17 residues. J was trimmed by 1 base and V by 2 bases; bases with no gene match: 8. The CDR3 DNA is TGCGCCAGCAGCCAATCTAGGGGGCGCGGGAGCAATCAGCCCCAGCATTTT. This sequence encodes CASSQSRGRGSNQPQHF.

About this clonotype: A junction end diverges from the germline sequence, so it may reflect a read error. The rearrangement joins TRBV15 to TRBJ2-5, with D possibly matching TRBD2 (6 bases). The CDR3 totals 16 residues. Germline V lookup: CDR1 LNHNV, CDR2 YYDKDF (reference sequence). CDR3 protein: CAASRSLRGSQETQYF. As DNA, the CDR3 is TGTGCCGCCAGCAGGTCCCTACGGGGGTCCCAAGAGACCCAGTACTTC.

This clonotype was recorded many times. CDR3 nucleotide sequence: TGCAGTGCCGCACAAGGCTACGAGCAGTACTTC. The encoded protein is CSAAQGYEQYF. The V gene is TRBV20-1, the J gene TRBJ2-7, with D unresolved. Trimming pared 6 bases from V and 3 bases from J, leaving 9 bases between. The CDR3 is 11 residues long. The V gene's germline CDR1 is DFQATT and CDR2 SNEGSKA (reference sequence).

This chain joins TRBV7-3 and TRBJ1-2; no clear D gene. CDR3 length equals 14 residues. V was shortened by 5 bases and J by 5 bases, with 15 bases between the two germline ends. CDR1 and CDR2 (germline): SGHTA, FQGTGA. The CDR3, as DNA: TGTGCCAGCAGCGTTGAGCGGGTCCCGTATGGCTACACCTTC. It specifies CASSVERVPYGYTF.

This clonotype was picked up many times. The chain has TRBV9 and TRBJ2-5; D is unresolved. The germline V gene encodes CDR1 SGDLS and CDR2 YYNGEE. Trimming removed 0 bases at V and 2 bases at J, with 11 bases between. This CDR3 contains 15 residues. CDR3 DNA sequence: TGTGCCAGCAGCGTAGGCCCGACGTCACAAGAGACCCAGTACTTC. It specifies CASSVGPTSQETQYF.